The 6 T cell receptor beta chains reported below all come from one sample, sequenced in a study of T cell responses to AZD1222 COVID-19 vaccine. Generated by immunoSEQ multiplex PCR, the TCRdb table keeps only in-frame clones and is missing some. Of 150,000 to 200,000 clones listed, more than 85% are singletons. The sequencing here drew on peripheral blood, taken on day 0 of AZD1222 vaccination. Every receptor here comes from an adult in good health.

The DNA for the CDR3 is TGTGCCAGCAGCCGAGACGAGTTCGGCTACACCTTC. This encodes CASSRDEFGYTF. V is TRBV5-4 and J is TRBJ1-2; D gene uncertain. The V and J ends lost 4 bases and 8 bases respectively, with 12 bases between them. The CDR3 runs 12 residues. Germline loops: CDR1 SGHNT, CDR2 YYREEE (reference sequence).

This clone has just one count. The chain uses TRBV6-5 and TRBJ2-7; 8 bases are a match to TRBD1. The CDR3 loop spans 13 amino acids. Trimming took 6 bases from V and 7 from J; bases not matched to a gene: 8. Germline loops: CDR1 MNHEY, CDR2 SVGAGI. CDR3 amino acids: CASRDGQGGEQYF. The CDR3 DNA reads TGTGCCAGCAGAGACGGACAGGGTGGAGAGCAGTACTTC.

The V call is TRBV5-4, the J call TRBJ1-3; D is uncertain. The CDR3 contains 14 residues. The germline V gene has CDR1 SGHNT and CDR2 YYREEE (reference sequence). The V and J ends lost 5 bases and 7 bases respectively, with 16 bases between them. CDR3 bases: TGTGCCAGCAGTCCTTTCGAGGGATCCAACACCATATATTTT. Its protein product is CASSPFEGSNTIYF.

The DNA of the CDR3 is TGTGCCAGCAGTTACTCGATAAACAATGAGCAGTTCTTC. Its protein is CASSYSINNEQFF. The chain employs TRBV6-5 and TRBJ2-1; D call uncertain. V shed 0 bases and J shed 5 bases, with 5 bases lying between them. CDR1 MNHEY and CDR2 SVGAGI come from the germline V gene. The CDR3 covers 13 residues.

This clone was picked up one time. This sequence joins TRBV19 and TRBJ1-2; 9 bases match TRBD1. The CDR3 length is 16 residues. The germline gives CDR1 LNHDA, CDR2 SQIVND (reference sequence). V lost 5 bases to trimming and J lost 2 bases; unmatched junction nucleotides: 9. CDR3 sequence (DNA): TGTGCCAGTAGTCCTCACACCGGGACAGGGAACTATGGCTACACCTTC. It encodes CASSPHTGTGNYGYTF.

The CDR3 region is CSASAGHGYTF. In DNA form, the CDR3 reads TGCAGTGCTAGTGCAGGGCATGGCTACACCTTC. This rearrangement joins TRBV20-1 to TRBJ1-2; tentative D call: TRBD1 (5 bases). The length of the CDR3 is 11 residues. Germline CDR1 reads DFQATT; CDR2 reads SNEGSKA (reference sequence). The ends were cut back, 3 bases at V and 6 bases at J, with 8 bases in the middle.